The next 16 T cell receptor beta chains were all read from a single sample in a study of T cell clonality in common variable immunodeficiency (dated by TCRdb to about 2015). Points the paper makes about the study in general: CVID TCRbeta sequences were reported to have fewer deletions and N-nucleotide insertions and to lack highly modified clones with 13 or more V deletions.

Library preparation was by the immunoSEQ multiplex PCR assay. Sourced from immuneACCESS, this table was stored by TCRdb with only in-frame sequences that have V and J called. A share of the clones is absent; for the studies checked, an unresolved V gene accounts for under half, and the remainder has no known explanation. For this sample the table reports roughly 32,000 clones, with no clone seen just once. Clones ranked in the top ten supply around 28% of the sample. Their recognized antigens are unknown. Specimen: peripheral blood mononuclear cells. The receptors here all came from a human donor with common variable immunodeficiency.

This clone was observed at least ten times. The CDR3 end is not reached by the read, which stops 3 residues before it; the germline J gene fills it in. The chain employs TRBV7-2 and TRBJ2-1; the D is unclear. The CDR3 totals 11 residues. The V gene's germline CDR1 is SGHTA and CDR2 FQGNSA. V lost 8 bases, J lost 4 bases, and 6 bases lay in between. CDR3 DNA, as far as it was read: TGTGCCAGCTTGAGGTACAATGAG. Encoded protein: CASLRYNE. The CDR3 as a whole reads CASLRYNEQFF.

With regard to this clone: The read ends 3 residues before the CDR3 terminus; that terminus is restored from the germline J gene. This chain joins TRBV6-2 or TRBV6-3 and TRBJ1-1, with no clear D. The length of the CDR3 is 17 residues. Germline V CDR1 and CDR2: MNHEY, SVGEGT. Trimming removed 2 bases from V and 3 bases from J, with 19 bases in between. The covered CDR3 bases are TGTGCCAGCAGTTACCCGGACTTACCCCAAACTTACACTGAA. The encoded protein is CASSYPDLPQTYTE. The CDR3, in full, reads CASSYPDLPQTYTEAFF.

This clone was observed a few times. The read finishes 3 residues shy of the CDR3 end, and the germline J gene is used to complete it. This sequence joins TRBV20-1 and TRBJ1-2; D perhaps matches TRBD1 (5 bases). The CDR3 consists of 13 residues. Germline loops: CDR1 DFQATT, CDR2 SNEGSKA (reference sequence). The ends were cut back, 0 bases at V and 3 bases at J, with 8 bases in the middle. CDR3 DNA, as far as it was read: TGCAGTGCTAGAGAGGGGCCCGACTATGGC. This translates into CSAREGPDYG. Given in full, the CDR3 is CSAREGPDYGYTF.

This clone was picked up many times. The read finishes 3 residues shy of the CDR3 end, and the germline J gene is used to complete it. V usage is TRBV28 and J usage is TRBJ2-7; D possibly matches TRBD1 or TRBD2 (5 bases each). In germline, CDR1 is MDHEN, CDR2 SYDVKM. Trimming removed 7 bases from V and 3 bases from J, with 19 bases in between. There are 15 residues in the CDR3. CDR3 DNA (partial): TGTGCCAGCATCGGAGGTGGGCAGGGATTCTACGAG. This gives the protein CASIGGGQGFYE. The whole CDR3 is CASIGGGQGFYEQYF.

Ten or more counts support this clone. The read comes to an end 3 residues before the CDR3 does, leaving the germline J gene to fill in the end. This sequence joins TRBV30 and TRBJ1-3, with a possible D match to TRBD1 (5 bases). V shed 4 bases and J shed 4 bases, with 14 bases lying between them. This CDR3 spans 14 amino acids. Germline assignment: CDR1 GTSNPN and CDR2 SVGIG (reference sequence). The CDR3 region is CAWNQGYDGNTIYF. Partial CDR3 DNA: TGTGCCTGGAACCAGGGTTATGACGGAAACACC. Supplemented by reference TRBV30 and TRBJ1-3, the full variable domain reads SQTIHQWPATLVQPVGSPLSLECTVEGTSNPNLYWYRQAAGRGLQLLFYSVGIGQISSEVPQNLSASRPQDRQFILSSKKLLLSDSGFYLCAWNQGYDGNTIYFGEGSWLTVV.

In its sample, this clone was seen many times. The sequenced fragment ends 3 residues before the CDR3 boundary, so the rest is inferred from the germline J gene. V gene TRBV20-1 combines with J gene TRBJ2-5; 8 bases are shared with TRBD2. V lost 4 bases, J lost 2 bases, and 9 bases stayed unmatched. Germline CDR1 is DFQATT and CDR2 is SNEGSKA (reference sequence). The CDR3 extends over 15 amino acids. The CDR3 reads CSATPSGSPQETQYF. The part of the CDR3 DNA that was read is TGCAGTGCTACTCCCAGCGGGAGTCCTCAAGAGACC.

In this sample, this clone turned up a few times. The read comes to an end 3 residues before the CDR3 does, leaving the germline J gene to fill in the end. The chain carries TRBV6-2 or TRBV6-3 and TRBJ2-3; tentatively, D is TRBD1 (6 bases). V lost 5 bases to trimming and J lost 1 base, with 13 bases between them. The germline gives CDR1 MNHEY, CDR2 SVGEGT. This CDR3 region has 15 residues. CDR3 DNA, as far as it was read: TGTGCCAGCAGTGCTAGGGGGTTGCGCACAGATACG. This sequence encodes CASSARGLRTDT. From start to end, the CDR3 is CASSARGLRTDTQYF.

This clone was counted ten times or more. CDR3 region: CASSLGASGKTDTQYF. CDR3 DNA, as far as it was read: TGTGCCAGCAGTTTAGGCGCTAGCGGGAAAACAGATACG. The chain carries TRBV28 and TRBJ2-3, with 9 bases aligning to TRBD2. The read comes to an end 3 residues before the CDR3 does, leaving the germline J gene to fill in the end. CDR1 is MDHEN, CDR2 SYDVKM, per germline. The length of the CDR3 is 16 residues. After removal of 2 bases from V and 3 bases from J, the junction contained 6 bases not matched to a gene.

Note on this clone: Read coverage stops 3 residues before the CDR3 terminus; the germline J gene supplies the remainder. The V gene is TRBV6-2 or TRBV6-3, the J gene TRBJ1-5; D is perhaps TRBD1 (5 bases). Trimming pared 2 bases from V and 6 bases from J, leaving 14 bases between. Looked up from germline, CDR1 is MNHEY and CDR2 is SVGEGT. The CDR3 covers 15 residues. The CDR3 is CASSYDSLLAQPQHF. CDR3 bases read: TGTGCCAGCAGTTACGACAGCCTCCTGGCTCAGCCC.

Concerning this clone: With the read ending 3 residues before the CDR3 end, the germline J gene is used to fill in that end. The chain carries TRBV20-1 and TRBJ2-1; 14 bases line up with TRBD2. This CDR3 is built from 16 residues. V lost 1 base, J lost 2 bases, and 1 base stayed unmatched. Germline CDR1 DFQATT, CDR2 SNEGSKA (reference sequence). CDR3 residues: CSARGLAGGPYNEQFF. The DNA read from the CDR3 is TGCAGTGCTAGAGGACTAGCGGGAGGGCCCTACAATGAG.

With regard to this clone: Coverage ceases 3 residues before the CDR3 finishes, and the germline J gene fills in the end. The chain links TRBV5-1 to TRBJ2-1; D is undetermined. The CDR3 covers 13 residues. The ends were cut back, 1 base at V and 5 bases at J, with 7 bases in the middle. The germline V gene encodes CDR1 SGHRS and CDR2 YFSETQ. CDR3 in amino acids: CASSLTDDNEQFF. CDR3 bases read: TGCGCCAGCAGCTTGACAGACGACAATGAG. Full variable domain (rest looked up from reference TRBV5-1 and TRBJ2-1): KAGVTQTPRYLIKTRGQQVTLSCSPISGHRSVSWYQQTPGQGLQFLFEYFSETQRNKGNFPGRFSGRQFSNSRSEMNVSTLELGDSALYLCASSLTDDNEQFFGPGTRLTVL.

Notes on this clone: The missing CDR3 end, 3 residues past where the read stops, is filled in from the germline J gene. The chain employs TRBV20-1 and TRBJ2-7; 9 bases agree with TRBD2. The CDR3 spans 15 residues. The germline V gene encodes CDR1 DFQATT and CDR2 SNEGSKA (reference sequence). Trimming removed 6 bases from V and 6 bases from J; junction bases left unmatched: 15. Incomplete CDR3 DNA: TGCAGTGCGCAGACGCTAGCGGGAAGGCTCCGCGAG. This translates into CSAQTLAGRLRE. The CDR3 as a whole reads CSAQTLAGRLREQYF.

Concerning this clone itself: Coverage ceases 3 residues before the CDR3 finishes, and the germline J gene fills in the end. The chain uses TRBV7-6 and TRBJ2-1; D is perhaps TRBD1 (6 bases). With 5 bases removed from V and 3 bases from J, the gap between germline ends came to 11 bases. Germline CDR1 and CDR2: SGHVS and FNYEAQ. CDR3 size: 14 residues. CDR3 protein: CASSPFRGYNEQFF. The CDR3 bases that were read are TGTGCCAGCAGCCCCTTCAGGGGCTACAATGAG.

This clone was counted at least ten times. The read ends 3 residues before the CDR3 terminus; that terminus is restored from the germline J gene. The chain combines TRBV6-2 or TRBV6-3 with TRBJ2-4; 7 bases agree with TRBD1. The CDR3 totals 14 residues. The germline V gene encodes CDR1 MNHEY and CDR2 SVGEGT. V shed 6 bases and J 3 bases; nucleotides not matched to a gene: 5. The DNA read from the CDR3 is TGTGCCAGCAGGGACCGACAGGGCAAAAACATT. Its translation: CASRDRQGKNI. The whole CDR3 protein reads CASRDRQGKNIQYF.

This clone was counted many times. The read stops 3 residues short of the end of the CDR3; the missing end is completed from the germline J gene. This chain links TRBV19 with TRBJ1-2; D gene uncertain. The V gene lost 5 bases and the J gene lost 7 bases, with 11 bases spanning the gap. The germline gives CDR1 LNHDA, CDR2 SQIVND (reference sequence). The CDR3 length is 12 residues. CDR3 loop: CASSGPFLGYTF. CDR3 bases read: TGTGCCAGTAGTGGCCCCTTTCTTGGC.

In its sample, this clone was seen many times. This CDR3 is CASSPQDRGENSPLHF. CDR3 DNA, as far as it was read: TGTGCCAGCTCACCACAGGACAGGGGAGAGAATTCACCC. V usage is TRBV18 and J usage is TRBJ1-6, with 9 nucleotides matching TRBD1. The read is 3 residues too short to cover the CDR3 end, so that end is filled in from the germline J gene. Germline V gene data show CDR1 as KGHSH and CDR2 as LQKENI. The length of the CDR3 is 16 residues. With V trimmed by 1 base and J by 7 bases, 5 bases remained unmatched.